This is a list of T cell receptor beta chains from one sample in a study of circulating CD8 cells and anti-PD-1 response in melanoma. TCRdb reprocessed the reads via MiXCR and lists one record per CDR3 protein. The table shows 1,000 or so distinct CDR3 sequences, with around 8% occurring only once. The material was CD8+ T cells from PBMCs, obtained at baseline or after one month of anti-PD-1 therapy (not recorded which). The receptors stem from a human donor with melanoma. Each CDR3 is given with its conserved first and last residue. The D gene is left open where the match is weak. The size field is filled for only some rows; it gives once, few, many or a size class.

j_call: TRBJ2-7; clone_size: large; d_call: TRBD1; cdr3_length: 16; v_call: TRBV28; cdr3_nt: TGTGCCAGCAGTTTCGGGACAGCAAACGTTTTCTACGAGCAGTACTTC; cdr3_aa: CASSFGTANVFYEQYF
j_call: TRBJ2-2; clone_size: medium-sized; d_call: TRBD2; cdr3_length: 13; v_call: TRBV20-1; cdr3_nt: TGCAGTGCGCCCTGGACTAGTTCAGGGGAGCTGTTTTTT; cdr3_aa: CSAPWTSSGELFF
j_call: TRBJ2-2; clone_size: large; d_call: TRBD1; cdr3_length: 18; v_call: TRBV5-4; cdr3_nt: TGTGCCAGCAGCTTGGACTTGGGACAGGGGGCTAGAGCCGGGGAGCTGTTTTTT; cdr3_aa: CASSLDLGQGARAGELFF
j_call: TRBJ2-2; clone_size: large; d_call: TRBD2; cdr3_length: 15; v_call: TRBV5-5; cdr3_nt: TGTGCCAGCAGCTGGACTAGCTCAAACACCGGGGAGCTGTTTTTT; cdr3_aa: CASSWTSSNTGELFF
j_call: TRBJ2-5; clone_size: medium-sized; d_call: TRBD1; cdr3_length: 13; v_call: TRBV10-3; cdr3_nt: TGTGCCATCACCCCGGACAGGGAAGAGACCCAGTACTTC; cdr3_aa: CAITPDREETQYF
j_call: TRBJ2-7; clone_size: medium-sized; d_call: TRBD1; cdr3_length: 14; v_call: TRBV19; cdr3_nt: TGTGCCAGCGAAAGGACAGGGGGCTCCTACGAGCAGTACTTC; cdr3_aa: CASERTGGSYEQYF
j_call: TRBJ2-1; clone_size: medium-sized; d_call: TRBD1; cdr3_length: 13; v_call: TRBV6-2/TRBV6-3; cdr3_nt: TGTGCCAGCAGCTGGGACAGGGGCCATGAGCAGTTCTTC; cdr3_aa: CASSWDRGHEQFF
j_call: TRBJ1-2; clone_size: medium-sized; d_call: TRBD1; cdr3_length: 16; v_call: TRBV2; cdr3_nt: TGTGCCAGCAGTGAAGAGGGGACAGCCTATAACTATGGCTACACCTTC; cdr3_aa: CASSEEGTAYNYGYTF
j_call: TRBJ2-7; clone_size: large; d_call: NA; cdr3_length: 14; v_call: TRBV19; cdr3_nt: TGTGCCAGTAGCCAAGGGGGTTTTCAATACGAGCAGTACTTC; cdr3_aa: CASSQGGFQYEQYF
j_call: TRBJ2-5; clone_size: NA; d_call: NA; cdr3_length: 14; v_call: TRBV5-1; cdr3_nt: TGCGCCAGCAGCTTGTGGGCCGGTTTGGAGACCCAGTACTTC; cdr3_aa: CASSLWAGLETQYF
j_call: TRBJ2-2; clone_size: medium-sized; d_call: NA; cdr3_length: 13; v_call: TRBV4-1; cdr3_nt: TGCGCCAGCAGCCAAGGAGGGTCCGGGGAGCTGTTTTTT; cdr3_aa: CASSQGGSGELFF
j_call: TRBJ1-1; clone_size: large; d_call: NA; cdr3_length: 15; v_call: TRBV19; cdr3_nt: TGTGCCAGTAGTCCCCGCCCAGGTGGGGACACTGAAGCTTTCTTT; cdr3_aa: CASSPRPGGDTEAFF
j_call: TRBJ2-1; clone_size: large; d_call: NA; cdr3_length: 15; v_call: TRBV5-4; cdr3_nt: TGTGCCAGCAGCTTGGGGCTAGTCCCCTACAATGAGCAGTTCTTC; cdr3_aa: CASSLGLVPYNEQFF
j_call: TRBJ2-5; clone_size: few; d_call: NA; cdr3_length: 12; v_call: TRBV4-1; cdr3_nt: TGCGCCAGCAGCCAAGCAGGGGAGACCCAGTACTTC; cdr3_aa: CASSQAGETQYF
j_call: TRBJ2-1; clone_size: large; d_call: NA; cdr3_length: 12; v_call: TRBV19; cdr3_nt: TGTGCCAGTACGCCGGGGGACAATGAGCAGTTCTTC; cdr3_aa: CASTPGDNEQFF
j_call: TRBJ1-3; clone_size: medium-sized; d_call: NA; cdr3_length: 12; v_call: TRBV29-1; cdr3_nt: TGCAGCGCCTGGGACTCTGGAAACACCATATATTTT; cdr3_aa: CSAWDSGNTIYF
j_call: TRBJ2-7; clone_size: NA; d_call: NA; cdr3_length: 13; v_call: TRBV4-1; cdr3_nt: TGCGCCAGCAGCCAAGAGAGGGGGAACGAGCAGTACTTC; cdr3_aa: CASSQERGNEQYF
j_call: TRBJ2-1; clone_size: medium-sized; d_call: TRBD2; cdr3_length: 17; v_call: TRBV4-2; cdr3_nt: TGTGCCAGCAGCCAAAGGCTGACTAGCGGGGGGATCTATGAGCAGTTCTTC; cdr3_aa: CASSQRLTSGGIYEQFF
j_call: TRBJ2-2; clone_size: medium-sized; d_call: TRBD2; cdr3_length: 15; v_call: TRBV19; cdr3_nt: TGTGCCAGTAGTCCGTCGACTAGCGGGGGAGGGGAGCAGTTTTTT; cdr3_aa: CASSPSTSGGGEQFF
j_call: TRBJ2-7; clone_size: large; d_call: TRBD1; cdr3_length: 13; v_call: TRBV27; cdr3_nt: TGTGCCAGCAGTTTGGGACAGTCCTACGAGCAGTACTTC; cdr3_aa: CASSLGQSYEQYF
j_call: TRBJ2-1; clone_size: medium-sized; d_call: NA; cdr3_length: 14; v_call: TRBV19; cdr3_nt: TGTGCCAGTAGTATAGATGGGGGGGCCAATGAGCAGTTCTTC; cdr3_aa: CASSIDGGANEQFF
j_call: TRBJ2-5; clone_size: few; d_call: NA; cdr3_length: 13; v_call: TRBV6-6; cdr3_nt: TGTGCCAGCAGTGCCTCAGAGAAAGAGACCCAGTACTTC; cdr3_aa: CASSASEKETQYF
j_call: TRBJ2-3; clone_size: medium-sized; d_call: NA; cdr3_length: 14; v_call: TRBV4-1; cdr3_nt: TGCGCCAGCAGCCAACGCGACCAGTCAGATACGCAGTATTTT; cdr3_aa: CASSQRDQSDTQYF
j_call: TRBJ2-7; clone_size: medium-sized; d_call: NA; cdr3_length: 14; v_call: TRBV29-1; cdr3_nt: TGCGGCGTTGAAGGGGGAACAGTTTCCTACGAGCAGTACTTC; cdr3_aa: CGVEGGTVSYEQYF
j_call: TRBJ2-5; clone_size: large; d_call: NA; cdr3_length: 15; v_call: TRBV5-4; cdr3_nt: TGTGCCAGCACGCTGGCCGGGGTCAACCAAGAGACCCAGTACTTC; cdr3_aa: CASTLAGVNQETQYF
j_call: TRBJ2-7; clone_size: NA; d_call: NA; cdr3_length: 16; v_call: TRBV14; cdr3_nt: TGTGCCAGCAGACTGCTGGATAAGAAAATAGCCTACGAGCAGTACTTC; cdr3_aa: CASRLLDKKIAYEQYF
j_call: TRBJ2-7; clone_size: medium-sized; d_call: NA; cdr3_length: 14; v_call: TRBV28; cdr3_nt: TGTGCCAGCAGTTTAGAGGCAGGGGTCCACGAGCAGTACTTC; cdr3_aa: CASSLEAGVHEQYF
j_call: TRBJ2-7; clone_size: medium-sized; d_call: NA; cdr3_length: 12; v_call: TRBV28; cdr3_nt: TGTGCCAGCAGTTCAGGGACAAGGACTCGGTACTTC; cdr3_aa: CASSSGTRTRYF
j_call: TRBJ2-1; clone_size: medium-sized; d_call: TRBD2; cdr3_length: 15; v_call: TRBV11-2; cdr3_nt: TGTGCCAGCAGCTCACCGAGGACTAGGTACGATGAGCAGTTCTTC; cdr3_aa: CASSSPRTRYDEQFF
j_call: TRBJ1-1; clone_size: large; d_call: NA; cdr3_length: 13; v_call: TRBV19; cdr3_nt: TGTGCCAGTAGTATATGGCAGGGAAGTGAAGCTTTCTTT; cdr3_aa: CASSIWQGSEAFF
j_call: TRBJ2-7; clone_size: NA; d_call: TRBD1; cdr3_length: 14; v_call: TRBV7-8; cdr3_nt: TGTGCCAGCAGCCCGCGAGACAGGGCGTACGAGCAGTACTTC; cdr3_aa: CASSPRDRAYEQYF
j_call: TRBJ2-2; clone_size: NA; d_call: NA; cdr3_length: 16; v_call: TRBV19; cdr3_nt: TGTGCCAGTACGGAACTGGGCCTCGCGAACACCGGGGAGCTGTTTTTT; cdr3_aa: CASTELGLANTGELFF
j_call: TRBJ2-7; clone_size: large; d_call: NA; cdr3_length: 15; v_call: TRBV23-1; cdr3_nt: TGCGCCAGCAGTCAACCGCCGGGACGGTGCTACGAGCAGTACTTC; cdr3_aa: CASSQPPGRCYEQYF